Following are 28 T cell receptor beta chains from one sample sequenced in a study of identical twins. TCRdb redid the calling of the 5' RACE reads with MiXCR, one entry per CDR3 protein. The sample holds about 700,000 distinct CDR3 sequences; 8% to 9% are singletons and the top ten take around 0.98%. The sample was also reused in another study, on yellow fever vaccine responses in identical twins.

Material for sequencing was PBMCs. The receptors here all came from a woman under 30 in good health.

This clonotype was detected a few times. The chain is built from TRBV7-2 and TRBJ1-1, with unresolved D. The CDR3 has 15 residues. V gave up 7 bases and J gave up 1 base, with 16 bases separating them. CDR1 and CDR2 from the germline V gene are SGHTA and FQGNSA. DNA for the CDR3: TGTGCCAGCAATCTCGCCTCGGGAGGGAACACTGAAGCTTTCTTT. It encodes CASNLASGGNTEAFF.

J is TRBJ2-2 and V is TRBV15; no reliable D call. Trimming cost V 0 bases and J 6 bases, with 11 bases left between them. Germline V CDR1 and CDR2: LNHNV, YYDKDF (reference sequence). CDR3 length equals 15 residues. The CDR3 here is CATSREGLSAGELFF. CDR3 nucleotides: TGTGCCACCAGCAGAGAGGGCCTGAGTGCCGGGGAGCTGTTTTTT.

This clonotype was counted only a few times. The J gene is TRBJ2-1, the V gene TRBV24-1; 8 bases match TRBD1. Germline V gives CDR1 KGHDR, CDR2 SFDVKD. J was trimmed by 9 bases and V by 4 bases; bases with no gene match: 7. This CDR3 region has 14 residues. CDR3 in amino acids: CATSDSGTGGEQFF. As DNA, the CDR3 is TGTGCCACCAGTGACTCTGGGACAGGTGGTGAGCAGTTCTTC.

This clonotype was seen more than once but under ten times. The gene calls are TRBV7-3 and TRBJ2-3; 11 bases agree with TRBD2. Germline trimming cut 2 bases from V and 1 base from J; bases unmatched to any gene: 5. This CDR3 comprises 17 residues. CDR1 SGHTA and CDR2 FQGTGA come from the germline V gene. For the CDR3, the DNA is TGTGCCAGCAGCTTAGGGATACTAGCGGGGGGCACAGATACGCAGTATTTT. Translated, it gives CASSLGILAGGTDTQYF. Drawing the rest from reference TRBV7-3 and TRBJ2-3, the complete variable domain is GAGVSQTPSNKVTEKGKYVELRCDPISGHTALYWYRQSLGQGPEFLIYFQGTGAADDSGLPNDRFFAVRPEGSVSTLKIQRTERGDSAVYLCASSLGILAGGTDTQYFGPGTRLTVL.

There are a few counts of this clonotype. V usage is TRBV7-9 and J usage is TRBJ2-6; D is possibly TRBD1 or TRBD2 (6 bases each). Germline CDR1 SEHNR, CDR2 FQNEAQ (reference sequence). The ends were cut back, 7 bases at V and 3 bases at J, with 10 bases in the middle. The CDR3 totals 14 residues. The CDR3 spells CASKGGGGANVLTF. CDR3 coding DNA: TGTGCCAGCAAAGGGGGAGGTGGGGCCAACGTCCTGACTTTC.

This clonotype turned up a few times. The J gene is TRBJ1-2, the V gene TRBV2, with a weak D call TRBD1 (6 bases). Germline lookup yields CDR1 SNHLY and CDR2 FYNNEI. V dropped 6 bases and J dropped 6 bases, with 17 bases sitting between them. The CDR3 is 14 amino acids. This CDR3 reads CASSYRERRDGYTF. The CDR3 coding sequence is TGTGCCAGCAGCTACAGGGAAAGGAGGGATGGCTACACCTTC.

V gene TRBV4-2 combines with J gene TRBJ2-1; TRBD2 matches 9 bases. The CDR3 has 17 residues. The ends lost 4 bases at V and 5 bases at J; junction bases unmatched: 12. Germline loops: CDR1 LGHNA, CDR2 YNFKEQ. The DNA of the CDR3 is TGTGCCAGCAGCCCCCCCCTAGCGGGATCCCTGAACAATGAGCAGTTCTTC. Amino acids: CASSPPLAGSLNNEQFF.

This clonotype was seen many times. The gene calls are TRBV12-3 or TRBV12-4 and TRBJ2-7; TRBD2 aligns across 12 bases. CDR3 length: 13 residues. The trim removed 5 bases at V and 5 bases at J, leaving 1 base unmatched. CDR3 protein: CASSTSGRNEQYF. The CDR3 DNA reads as TGTGCCAGCAGTACTAGCGGGAGGAACGAGCAGTACTTC.

In its sample, this clonotype was seen many times. This chain links TRBV6-2 or TRBV6-3 with TRBJ2-5, with 12 nucleotides matching TRBD2. From germline, CDR1 is MNHEY and CDR2 SVGEGT. This CDR3 region has 15 residues. Trimming cost V 6 bases and J 7 bases; bases outside gene matches: 9. CDR3 amino acids: CASSRTSGDGLTQYF. The CDR3 bases are TGTGCCAGCAGCAGGACTAGCGGGGACGGATTGACCCAGTACTTC.

J is TRBJ2-2 and V is TRBV28; D might be TRBD1 (5 bases). The CDR3 covers 14 residues. Germline lookup yields CDR1 MDHEN and CDR2 SYDVKM. V gave up 4 bases and J gave up 5 bases, with 11 bases separating them. In DNA form, the CDR3 reads TGTGCCAGCAGTTCCAGGGCGGAGACCGGGGAGCTGTTTTTT. Translating gives CASSSRAETGELFF.

There are a few counts of this clonotype. CDR3: CASSPEEGRYTEAFF. Here the CDR3 DNA reads TGTGCCAGCAGCCCGGAGGAGGGGAGGTACACTGAAGCTTTCTTT. The chain links TRBV7-9 to TRBJ1-1; D may be TRBD1 (5 bases). Trimming stripped 5 bases from V and 3 bases from J, with 16 bases between. CDR1 is SEHNR and CDR2 is FQNEAQ in the germline V gene (reference sequence). The CDR3 extends over 15 amino acids.

This clonotype was detected a few times. A junction boundary mismatches the germline segment, possibly from a read error. The chain employs TRBV10-3 and TRBJ1-5; TRBD1 aligns across 10 bases. CDR1 ENHRY and CDR2 SYGVKD come from the germline V gene. CDR3 size: 14 residues. CDR3 in amino acids: CAIDQTGGKQPQHF. CDR3 coding DNA: TGTGCCATAGACCAGACAGGGGGCAAACAGCCCCAGCATTTT.

This chain connects TRBV7-3 to TRBJ2-2; D is ambiguous. V was cut by 5 bases and J by 7 bases, with 11 bases left in between. The germline V gene has CDR1 SGHTA and CDR2 FQGTGA. This CDR3 has 13 amino acids. The CDR3 sequence: CASSPPANGELFF. DNA for the CDR3: TGTGCCAGCAGCCCCCCTGCCAACGGGGAGCTGTTTTTT.

This clonotype appeared many times. The chain couples TRBV4-1 to TRBJ1-6; D ambiguous. Germline CDR1 is MGHRA and CDR2 is YSYEKL. This CDR3 has 14 residues. V shed 1 base and J shed 7 bases, with 8 bases lying between them. CDR3 nucleotide sequence: TGCGCCAGCAGCCAAGTGTTGAGGAATTCACCCCTCCACTTT. Amino acid sequence: CASSQVLRNSPLHF.

This clonotype was detected ten times or more. This chain links TRBV12-3 or TRBV12-4 with TRBJ1-6; 7 positions agree with TRBD1. The CDR3 totals 15 residues. J lost 11 bases, V lost 5 bases, and 12 bases had no gene match. The CDR3 DNA reads TGTGCCAGCAGTCCAGGGACAGTGGGTGGGCCACCCCTCCACTTT. Translating gives CASSPGTVGGPPLHF.

This chain connects TRBV28 to TRBJ2-5, with 8 nucleotides matching TRBD2. Germline CDR1 MDHEN, CDR2 SYDVKM. The CDR3 totals 15 residues. V shed 3 bases, J shed 5 bases, and the junction held 8 bases outside the gene matches. The CDR3 is CASSFSGTSGETQYF. The CDR3 DNA is TGTGCCAGCAGTTTCTCCGGGACTAGTGGGGAGACCCAGTACTTC.

This clonotype was found a few times. V and J are TRBV5-8 and TRBJ2-2, with D perhaps TRBD1 (6 bases). The CDR3 is 17 residues long. Germline CDR1 is SGHTS and CDR2 is YDEGEE. V gave up 4 bases and J gave up 1 base, with 17 bases separating them. Written as DNA, the CDR3 is TGTGCCAGCAGCCAAAAAACAGGGTTTTTGAACACCGGGGAGCTGTTTTTT. It encodes CASSQKTGFLNTGELFF.

The table lists this clonotype with many counts. The chain joins TRBV7-3 to TRBJ2-1; 7 positions agree with TRBD2. The V gene end was trimmed by 5 bases and the J gene end by 2 bases; junction bases not matched to a gene: 9. The germline CDR1 and CDR2 sequences are SGHTA and FQGTGA. The CDR3 extends over 16 amino acids. CDR3 loop: CASSPAPLAPYNEQFF. The CDR3 coding sequence is TGTGCCAGCAGCCCAGCCCCACTAGCGCCCTACAATGAGCAGTTCTTC. Complete variable domain (other parts from reference TRBV7-3 and TRBJ2-1): GAGVSQTPSNKVTEKGKYVELRCDPISGHTALYWYRQSLGQGPEFLIYFQGTGAADDSGLPNDRFFAVRPEGSVSTLKIQRTERGDSAVYLCASSPAPLAPYNEQFFGPGTRLTVL.

The rearrangement links TRBV9 to TRBJ2-6; 10 bases agree with TRBD1. The length of the CDR3 is 17 residues. The J segment lost 2 bases and the V segment lost 2 bases, leaving 4 bases of the junction unmatched. CDR1 SGDLS and CDR2 YYNGEE come from the germline V gene. Written as DNA, the CDR3 is TGTGCCAGCAGCGTCGCCGGGACAGGGGCTGGGGCCAACGTCCTGACTTTC. Protein sequence: CASSVAGTGAGANVLTF.

The chain couples TRBV5-5 to TRBJ2-7; D remains unclear. The V end lost 4 bases, the J end lost 2 bases, and 16 bases lay between the germline ends. CDR1 and CDR2 from the germline V gene are SGHKS and YYEKEE (reference sequence). This CDR3 has 15 amino acids. Here the CDR3 DNA reads TGTGCCAGCAGCCAACCCGGGTTCCTAACCTACGAGCAGTACTTC. Amino acid sequence: CASSQPGFLTYEQYF.

This chain uses TRBV20-1 with TRBJ2-3; possibly TRBD2 for D (7 bases). With 1 base removed from V and 6 bases from J, the gap between germline ends came to 17 bases. Germline loops: CDR1 DFQATT, CDR2 SNEGSKA (reference sequence). The CDR3 extends over 15 amino acids. This chain's CDR3 is CSARVRGARADTQYF. DNA for the CDR3: TGCAGTGCTAGAGTCCGGGGGGCGCGGGCCGATACGCAGTATTTT.

This clonotype was observed a handful of times. J is TRBJ2-1 and V is TRBV13; 11 bases match TRBD2. J gave up 8 bases and V 5 bases, and 8 bases lay outside the gene matches. CDR3 length: 15 residues. In germline, CDR1 is PRHDT, CDR2 FYEKMQ (reference sequence). DNA of the CDR3: TGTGCCAGCAGCCAACGACTAGCGGGACGCGATGAGCAGTTCTTC. It codes for CASSQRLAGRDEQFF.

V and J are TRBV7-2 and TRBJ2-3, with a possible D match to TRBD1 (6 bases). Germline CDR1 and CDR2: SGHTA and FQGNSA. This CDR3 region has 14 residues. The V gene lost 5 bases and the J gene lost 6 bases, with 15 bases spanning the gap. CDR3 loop: CASSRRTASDTQYF. The CDR3 nucleotides are TGTGCCAGCAGCCGAAGGACAGCTAGTGATACGCAGTATTTT.

The chain combines TRBV7-6 with TRBJ2-7, with D unclear. Germline V gene data show CDR1 as SGHVS and CDR2 as FNYEAQ. This CDR3 spans 14 amino acids. The V end was cut by 1 base, the J end by 4 bases, with 11 bases between. The CDR3 is CASSLDSPTYEQYF. The CDR3 nucleotides read TGTGCCAGCAGCTTAGACTCTCCGACATACGAGCAGTACTTC.

This rearrangement joins TRBV20-1 to TRBJ2-3; TRBD2 is a possible D gene (6 bases). The germline V and J ends were trimmed by 3 bases and 11 bases, with 21 bases remaining between them. Per germline, CDR1 DFQATT and CDR2 SNEGSKA (reference sequence). The CDR3 has 14 amino acids. The DNA of the CDR3 is TGCAGTGCTAGTAACTTAGCGGCAGACTTTAGGCAGTATTTT. The encoded protein is CSASNLAADFRQYF.

This clonotype was detected only a few times. The J gene is TRBJ2-5, the V gene TRBV13; D gene ambiguous. From germline, CDR1 is PRHDT and CDR2 FYEKMQ (reference sequence). The CDR3 is 15 amino acids. Trimming pared 5 bases from V and 5 bases from J, leaving 18 bases between. The CDR3 protein is CASSLRQVVGETQYF. As DNA, the CDR3 is TGTGCCAGCAGCCTGCGGCAGGTTGTTGGGGAGACCCAGTACTTC. The full variable domain, in which reference TRBV13 and TRBJ2-5 provide the parts outside the CDR3, is AAGVIQSPRHLIKEKRETATLKCYPIPRHDTVYWYQQGPGQDPQFLISFYEKMQSDKGSIPDRFSAQQFSDYHSELNMSSLELGDSALYFCASSLRQVVGETQYFGPGTRLLVL.

The chain employs TRBV19 and TRBJ2-7; 9 positions agree with TRBD2. The germline V gene encodes CDR1 LNHDA and CDR2 SQIVND (reference sequence). CDR3 length: 14 amino acids. Trimming removed 6 bases from V and 3 bases from J; junction bases left unmatched: 6. Here the CDR3 DNA reads TGTGCCAGTAGCAATCCTAGCGGGGACTACGAGCAGTACTTC. Its protein product is CASSNPSGDYEQYF.

The V call is TRBV7-2, the J call TRBJ2-2; D ambiguous. V dropped 0 bases and J dropped 2 bases, with 7 bases sitting between them. CDR3 size: 15 residues. CDR1 and CDR2 (germline): SGHTA, FQGNSA. The CDR3 bases are TGTGCCAGCAGCTTAGCGACCCTTAACACCGGGGAGCTGTTTTTT. This encodes CASSLATLNTGELFF. The full variable domain, in which reference TRBV7-2 and TRBJ2-2 provide the parts outside the CDR3, is GAGVSQSPSNKVTEKGKDVELRCDPISGHTALYWYRQSLGQGLEFLIYFQGNSAPDKSGLPSDRFSAERTGGSVSTLTIQRTQQEDSAVYLCASSLATLNTGELFFGEGSRLTVL.